The 20 T cell receptor beta chains below all came from one sample that was sequenced in a study of human T cells and chemical hapten exposure. One entry per CDR3 protein results from TCRdb running MiXCR on the RACE reads. Of about 89,000 distinct CDR3 sequences listed, 11% are singletons. As for time point: pre-sensitization, week 0. Treatment defined: therapeutic diphenylcyclopropenone sensitization with weekly scalp DPC. The sample in question was whole blood, obtained in connection with sensitization to the hapten diphenylcyclopropenone (DPC). The receptors were gathered from a woman aged 60-75 years with alopecia areata. Some clones in this sample may be carry-over from other donors' samples.

This clonotype was observed at least ten times. The chain is built from TRBV5-1 and TRBJ2-7; D is perhaps TRBD2 (6 bases). CDR1 SGHRS and CDR2 YFSETQ come from the germline V gene. CDR3 length: 15 residues. The V and J ends lost 4 bases and 0 bases respectively, with 14 bases between them. CDR3 in DNA: TGCGCCAGCAGCCCTTTAACTAGCTCCTCCTACGAGCAGTACTTC. Its translation is CASSPLTSSSYEQYF.

This clonotype was detected ten times or more. The rearrangement uses TRBV7-9 and TRBJ2-3, with TRBD1 matching over 7 bases. The CDR3 length is 17 residues. J was trimmed by 2 bases and V by 5 bases; bases with no gene match: 13. The germline V gene encodes CDR1 SEHNR and CDR2 FQNEAQ (reference sequence). CDR3 coding DNA: TGTGCCAGCAGCCCGGCTTCGACAGGGCCGCCCACAGATACGCAGTATTTT. It translates to CASSPASTGPPTDTQYF. The variable domain in full, completed from reference TRBV7-9 and TRBJ2-3, reads DTGVSQNPRHKITKRGQNVTFRCDPISEHNRLYWYRQTLGQGPEFLTYFQNEAQLEKSRLLSDRFSAERPKGSFSTLEIQRTEQGDSAMYLCASSPASTGPPTDTQYFGPGTRLTVL.

This clonotype occurred many times. This chain connects TRBV6-1 to TRBJ1-5; D remains ambiguous. With 8 bases removed from V and 10 bases from J, the gap between germline ends came to 15 bases. The CDR3 totals 12 residues. Germline V gene lookup returns CDR1 MNHNS and CDR2 SASEGT. The DNA for the CDR3 is TGTGCCAGCCATTCCCAGAACGGACCCCAGCATTTT. This translates into CASHSQNGPQHF.

The chain carries TRBV20-1 and TRBJ2-2; D unresolved. Per germline, CDR1 DFQATT and CDR2 SNEGSKA (reference sequence). CDR3 size: 13 residues. Deletions cut 0 bases from V and 4 bases from J, with 6 bases between. CDR3 in DNA: TGCAGTGCTAGAGATGGTGGCACCGGGGAGCTGTTTTTT. Translated, it gives CSARDGGTGELFF.

This clonotype was found a few times. CDR3 bases: TGCGCCAGCGCAACTAGCGGGGTCCAGACCCAGTACTTC. The encoded protein is CASATSGVQTQYF. The rearrangement uses TRBV5-1 and TRBJ2-5, with 10 bases fitting TRBD2. The V segment lost 7 bases and the J segment 6 bases; nucleotides outside the gene matches: 6. The CDR3 is 13 residues long. Germline CDR1 is SGHRS and CDR2 is YFSETQ.

This clonotype was seen a handful of times. The V and J genes are TRBV29-1 and TRBJ2-5; maybe TRBD2 (6 bases). The V gene's germline CDR1 is SQVTM and CDR2 ANQGSEA. The length of the CDR3 is 13 residues. The V gene lost 3 bases and the J gene lost 5 bases, with 13 bases spanning the gap. The CDR3 is CSVDGTAGETQYF. In DNA form, the CDR3 reads TGCAGCGTTGACGGGACTGCCGGGGAGACCCAGTACTTC.

The J gene is TRBJ2-7, the V gene TRBV5-5, with 8 bases identical to TRBD2. J gave up 2 bases and V 3 bases, and 4 bases lay outside the gene matches. CDR1 and CDR2 from the germline V gene are SGHKS and YYEKEE (reference sequence). The CDR3 contains 14 residues. The CDR3 sequence is CASSWGLGPYEQYF. The CDR3 DNA is TGTGCCAGCAGCTGGGGACTAGGGCCCTACGAGCAGTACTTC.

This clonotype was seen at least ten times. This chain's CDR3 is CASSTGQGGIETQYF. CDR3 nucleotide sequence: TGTGCCAGCAGCACGGGACAGGGGGGAATTGAGACCCAGTACTTC. The V call is TRBV11-2, the J call TRBJ2-5; 11 positions agree with TRBD1. Losses at the gene ends were 5 bases for V and 5 bases for J; bases not matched to a gene: 7. Germline assignment: CDR1 SGHAT and CDR2 FQNNGV. The CDR3 totals 15 residues.

In its sample, this clonotype was seen many times. The DNA for the CDR3 is TGTGCCACCGGGGGACTAGCGGGGCTCAATGAGCAGTTCTTC. Translated: CATGGLAGLNEQFF. The J gene is TRBJ2-1, the V gene TRBV10-3; 13 bases are shared with TRBD2. The V gene's germline CDR1 is ENHRY and CDR2 SYGVKD. J lost 6 bases, V lost 10 bases, and 6 bases had no gene match. The CDR3 loop spans 14 amino acids.

This clonotype came up many times. The J gene is TRBJ2-3, the V gene TRBV29-1; D call uncertain. Germline V gene data show CDR1 as SQVTM and CDR2 as ANQGSEA. The germline V and J ends were trimmed by 4 bases and 5 bases, with 4 bases remaining between them. CDR3 length: 10 residues. The CDR3 DNA reads TGCAGCGTTGTAAGAGATACGCAGTATTTT. This codes for CSVVRDTQYF.

CDR3 amino acids: CSVVRQGTQETQYF. Written as DNA, the CDR3 is TGCAGCGTTGTAAGACAGGGAACACAAGAGACCCAGTACTTC. The rearrangement links TRBV29-1 to TRBJ2-5; 7 bases are shared with TRBD1. There are 14 residues in the CDR3. Germline CDR1 is SQVTM and CDR2 is ANQGSEA. V lost 4 bases and J lost 2; bases outside the gene matches: 7.

This clonotype was counted many times. The chain links TRBV5-1 to TRBJ2-3, with D uncertain. Germline V lookup: CDR1 SGHRS, CDR2 YFSETQ. The CDR3 is 14 amino acids. V was trimmed by 3 bases and J by 4 bases, leaving 12 bases between them. CDR3 in amino acids: CASSYDPPPDTQYF. CDR3 coding DNA: TGCGCCAGCAGCTACGACCCCCCGCCAGATACGCAGTATTTT. The complete variable domain, with remaining parts taken from reference TRBV5-1 and TRBJ2-3, reads KAGVTQTPRYLIKTRGQQVTLSCSPISGHRSVSWYQQTPGQGLQFLFEYFSETQRNKGNFPGRFSGRQFSNSRSEMNVSTLELGDSALYLCASSYDPPPDTQYFGPGTRLTVL.

CDR3 sequence: CASSKALPGELFF. The CDR3 bases are TGTGCCAGCAGCAAAGCGCTTCCAGGGGAGCTGTTTTTT. The chain employs TRBV21-1 and TRBJ2-2. TRBV21-1 is recorded as a pseudogene. The CDR3 loop spans 13 amino acids.

This clonotype was picked up a small number of times. The gene calls are TRBV6-1 and TRBJ1-5; no clear D gene. The CDR3 runs 15 residues. Trimming pared 3 bases from V and 5 bases from J, leaving 14 bases between. Germline V gives CDR1 MNHNS, CDR2 SASEGT. The CDR3 loop is CASSEGAQSHQPQHF. CDR3 in DNA: TGTGCCAGCAGTGAGGGCGCACAATCCCATCAGCCCCAGCATTTT.

This clonotype was recorded a few times. This chain uses TRBV19 with TRBJ1-5, with 9 bases identical to TRBD1. Germline CDR1 is LNHDA and CDR2 is SQIVND (reference sequence). V trimming: 7 bases; J trimming: 0 bases; junction bases outside the gene matches: 10. This CDR3 comprises 17 residues. The CDR3 nucleotides are TGTGCCAGTACCTCGGACAGGGGAGCTTATAGCAATCAGCCCCAGCATTTT. This sequence encodes CASTSDRGAYSNQPQHF.

This clonotype was observed at least ten times. The chain carries TRBV5-5 and TRBJ2-7; 10 bases map to TRBD1. Trimming at V came to 5 bases and at J to 6 bases, leaving 14 bases not matched to a gene. This CDR3 contains 16 residues. CDR1 is SGHKS and CDR2 is YYEKEE in the germline V gene (reference sequence). The CDR3 spells CASSRADRGSLSEQYF. The CDR3 nucleotides are TGTGCCAGCAGTCGCGCGGACAGGGGGTCCCTTTCCGAGCAGTACTTC. Together with reference TRBV5-5 and TRBJ2-7, the CDR3 gives the full variable domain: DAGVTQSPTHLIKTRGQQVTLRCSPISGHKSVSWYQQVLGQGPQFIFQYYEKEERGRGNFPDRFSARQFPNYSSELNVNALLLGDSALYLCASSRADRGSLSEQYFGPGTRLTVT.

This clonotype has at least ten counts. This chain connects TRBV19 to TRBJ1-1; TRBD1 agrees at 7 bases. The CDR3 loop spans 15 amino acids. Germline CDR1 is LNHDA and CDR2 is SQIVND (reference sequence). After removal of 5 bases from V and 0 bases from J, the junction contained 6 bases not matched to a gene. CDR3 sequence: CASSALQGMNTEAFF. The CDR3 DNA reads TGTGCCAGTAGTGCACTACAGGGGATGAACACTGAAGCTTTCTTT.

This clonotype has just a few counts. The V call is TRBV7-9, the J call TRBJ2-1; 8 nucleotides match TRBD1. CDR3 length equals 17 residues. Germline assignment: CDR1 SEHNR and CDR2 FQNEAQ (reference sequence). J was trimmed by 7 bases and V by 2 bases; bases with no gene match: 13. The CDR3 here is CASSLREHSRDRNEQFF. In nucleotides, the CDR3 is TGTGCCAGCAGCTTAAGAGAGCATTCCCGGGACAGGAATGAGCAGTTCTTC.

This rearrangement joins TRBV11-2 to TRBJ1-1, with D possibly TRBD1 on 5 matching bases. Germline assignment: CDR1 SGHAT and CDR2 FQNNGV. V was trimmed by 5 bases and J by 4 bases, leaving 11 bases between them. This CDR3 has 13 residues. This CDR3 is CASSITGVTEAFF. The DNA for the CDR3 is TGTGCCAGCAGCATTACGGGGGTCACTGAAGCTTTCTTT.

A few counts support this clonotype. The V and J genes are TRBV6-2 or TRBV6-3 and TRBJ1-6; 7 bases line up with TRBD1. The CDR3 is 19 amino acids. CDR1 is MNHEY, CDR2 SVGEGT, per germline. The trim removed 6 bases at V and 0 bases at J, leaving 14 bases unmatched. In DNA, the CDR3 is TGTGCCAGCAGGATAGACAGGGATCGCCGAAGCTCCTATAATTCACCCCTCCACTTT. Translating it yields CASRIDRDRRSSYNSPLHF.